This T cell receptor delta chain is from a study of gamma-delta chains in newborns, infants, children. Points on this clone: At one boundary the junction diverges from the germline segment, which might be a read error.

Germline V lookup: CDR1 GEAIGNYY, CDR2 EKD. The CDR3 has 14 residues. TCRdb used CATT to re-call clones from the reads. The sample contains roughly 2,000 delta-chain clones, roughly 7% of which appear only once. V is TRDV2 and J is TRDJ1, with 7 bases that match TRDD3. Material for sequencing was blood. The source is a child who was a newborn, infant or young child, either healthy, febrile or measles-vaccinated (not recorded which). The CDR3 is CAWDTVGDTDKIIF. The CDR3 bases are TGTGCCTGGGACACGGTGGGGGACACCGATAAAATCATCTTT.